The 25 T cell receptor beta chains below come from one sample, sequenced in a study of T cell repertoires in cytomegalovirus infection (dated by TCRdb to about 2019). These receptors' targets are unknown. The treatment or condition label on this specimen signifies: in vitro stimulation with specific CMV peptide epitopes to enrich CMV-specific T cells. The instrument was an Illumina HiSeq 1500. TCRdb applied fastp at Q25 and MiXCR to the public reads, then kept only in-frame beta chains. Every entry covers one CDR3 protein and lists the most common genes and DNA from its rows. In all, the sample holds fewer than 900,000 distinct CDR3 sequences, and almost 30% of those were seen once. Of the sample, 10% to 15% is held by the ten largest clones. The material sequenced was cultured CD8+ T cells from PBMCs, taken from culture after CMV antigen stimulation. These receptors were obtained from a human donor in good health (CMV status not recorded). Some clones in this sample may be carry-over from other donors' samples.

Only a few counts were recorded for this clonotype. The V and J genes are TRBV2 and TRBJ2-5; D possibly corresponds to TRBD1 (6 bases). Germline lookup yields CDR1 SNHLY and CDR2 FYNNEI. Deletions cut 2 bases from V and 5 bases from J, with 15 bases between. The CDR3 is 15 residues long. The CDR3 loop reads CASSELGDTWETQYF. CDR3 sequence (DNA): TGTGCCAGCAGTGAACTTGGGGACACCTGGGAGACCCAGTACTTC.

Here the CDR3 reads CASSVGTSGFTDTQYF. The CDR3 DNA is TGTGCCAGCAGCGTAGGAACTAGCGGGTTCACAGATACGCAGTATTTT. J is TRBJ2-3 and V is TRBV9; 9 positions match TRBD2. V was clipped by 0 bases and J by 2 bases; unmatched bases: 4. The CDR3 has 16 amino acids. Germline V gives CDR1 SGDLS, CDR2 YYNGEE.

The sample holds a few counts of this clonotype. CDR3 bases: TGTGCCAGCAGCCCTACGAGCGGCACTGAAGCTTTCTTT. This encodes CASSPTSGTEAFF. V is TRBV7-6 and J is TRBJ1-1; D ambiguous. V was trimmed by 5 bases and J by 4 bases, leaving 11 bases between them. The CDR3 is 13 residues long. Germline V gives CDR1 SGHVS, CDR2 FNYEAQ. Supplemented by reference TRBV7-6 and TRBJ1-1, the full variable domain reads GAGVSQSPRYKVTKRGQDVALRCDPISGHVSLYWYRQALGQGPEFLTYFNYEAQQDKSGLPNDRFSAERPEGSISTLTIQRTEQRDSAMYRCASSPTSGTEAFFGQGTRLTVV.

This clonotype has more than one count but fewer than ten. The rearrangement uses TRBV20-1 and TRBJ1-5, with D possibly TRBD1 on 5 matching bases. Trimming removed 3 bases at V and 0 bases at J, with 15 bases between. CDR1 and CDR2 from the germline V gene are DFQATT and SNEGSKA (reference sequence). The CDR3 loop spans 16 amino acids. CDR3: CSASRGGYYSNQPQHF. The CDR3 nucleotides read TGCAGTGCTAGTCGGGGGGGGTACTATAGCAATCAGCCCCAGCATTTT.

This chain connects TRBV12-2 to TRBJ2-7. TRBV12-2 is a known pseudogene. The CDR3 spans 13 residues. The CDR3 bases are TGTGCATGTAAGAGGCCAAATACCTACGAGCAGTACTTC. As protein: CACKRPNTYEQYF.

The table lists this clonotype with a few counts. The chain employs TRBV4-1 and TRBJ2-1; D is tentatively TRBD1 or TRBD2 (5 bases each). Germline CDR1 is MGHRA and CDR2 is YSYEKL. Trimming pared 5 bases from V and 7 bases from J, leaving 18 bases between. This CDR3 is 15 amino acids long. The CDR3 reads CASSLLRDPPNEQFF. The CDR3 nucleotides read TGCGCCAGCAGCTTGCTACGGGACCCACCTAATGAGCAGTTCTTC.

A few counts support this clonotype. The rearrangement links TRBV4-1 to TRBJ2-1, with TRBD2 matching 9 bases. Trimming removed 5 bases from V and 4 bases from J; junction bases left unmatched: 6. There are 15 residues in the CDR3. Germline V gene data show CDR1 as MGHRA and CDR2 as YSYEKL. CDR3 DNA: TGCGCCAGCAGCGGGCCTCTAGCGGGGTACAATGAGCAGTTCTTC. It is translated as CASSGPLAGYNEQFF.

This clonotype was found a few times. For the CDR3, the DNA is TGTGCCAGCAGTTTAAGTAGCGGGGACCCAACCTACGAGCAGTACTTC. It encodes CASSLSSGDPTYEQYF. The chain uses TRBV27 and TRBJ2-7; 8 bases are a match to TRBD2. The CDR3 length is 16 residues. Germline-derived CDR1 and CDR2 are MNHEY and SMNVEV (reference sequence). J lost 2 bases, V lost 2 bases, and 8 bases had no gene match.

Concerning this clonotype: Since a much larger clone is just one base distant, this may be a read error. This chain joins TRBV7-8 and TRBJ2-1; TRBD2 matches 9 bases. CDR1 and CDR2 from the germline V gene are SGHVS and FQNEAQ. This CDR3 is built from 16 residues. Unmatched junction bases numbered 4, after V lost 1 base and J lost 3 bases. In DNA form, the CDR3 reads TGTGCCAGCAGCTTAGGGCGGGGGGGTTGCTACAATGAGCAGTTCTTC. Encoded protein: CASSLGRGGCYNEQFF. Using reference TRBV7-8 and TRBJ2-1 for the parts outside the CDR3, the full variable domain is GAGVSQSPRYKVAKRGQDVALRCDPISGHVSLFWYQQALGQGPEFLTYFQNEAQLDKSGLPSDRFFAERPEGSVSTLKIQRTQQEDSAVYLCASSLGRGGCYNEQFFGPGTRLTVL.

The V call is TRBV27, the J call TRBJ2-3; D ambiguous. Germline lookup yields CDR1 MNHEY and CDR2 SMNVEV (reference sequence). The V and J ends lost 5 bases and 6 bases respectively, with 18 bases between them. The CDR3 extends over 15 amino acids. CDR3 loop: CASSPSHPNKDTQYF. The CDR3, as DNA: TGTGCCAGCAGTCCGTCACATCCAAATAAGGATACGCAGTATTTT.

The chain employs TRBV7-2 and TRBJ1-5; D is perhaps TRBD1 (5 bases). The CDR3 runs to 17 residues. Trimming removed 5 bases from V and 0 bases from J, with 17 bases in between. Germline CDR1 and CDR2: SGHTA and FQGNSA. The CDR3 sequence is CASSPSGGWNSNQPQHF. CDR3 nucleotide sequence: TGTGCCAGCAGCCCGTCGGGGGGGTGGAATAGCAATCAGCCCCAGCATTTT.

Many counts were recorded for this clonotype. The DNA of the CDR3 is TGTGCCAGCAGCTTATACAGGGGGAACACTGAAGCTTTCTTT. Its translation: CASSLYRGNTEAFF. The chain combines TRBV7-8 with TRBJ1-1; 7 bases line up with TRBD1. Germline CDR1 SGHVS, CDR2 FQNEAQ. The CDR3 spans 14 residues. V lost 2 bases, J lost 1 base, and 1 base stayed unmatched.

This clonotype turned up a few times. The chain links TRBV6-5 to TRBJ2-3; D is undetermined. The V and J ends lost 0 bases and 3 bases respectively, with 25 bases between them. Germline V lookup: CDR1 MNHEY, CDR2 SVGAGI. This CDR3 has 20 amino acids. CDR3 sequence: CASSYSLEREGPKNTDTQYF. For the CDR3, the DNA is TGTGCCAGCAGTTACTCGTTAGAGCGAGAAGGGCCAAAGAATACAGATACGCAGTATTTT.

Only one count was recorded for this clonotype. V is TRBV4-1 and J is TRBJ2-7, with 7 positions matching TRBD2. The CDR3 is 15 amino acids. Trimming cost V 1 base and J 3 bases; bases outside gene matches: 6. Germline V gene data show CDR1 as MGHRA and CDR2 as YSYEKL. CDR3 loop: CASSQVAGGGYEQYF. The CDR3 DNA sequence: TGCGCCAGCAGCCAAGTGGCGGGCGGGGGCTACGAGCAGTACTTC.

V is TRBV24-1 and J is TRBJ2-3; TRBD2 matches at 7 bases. There are 15 residues in the CDR3. The germline CDR1 and CDR2 sequences are KGHDR and SFDVKD. Trimming at V came to 4 bases and at J to 0 bases, leaving 3 bases not matched to a gene. The CDR3 DNA reads TGTGCCACCAGTGAGCCTAGCGGTAGCACAGATACGCAGTATTTT. Translating gives CATSEPSGSTDTQYF.

The rearrangement uses TRBV2 and TRBJ2-3; 8 bases agree with TRBD1. There are 16 residues in the CDR3. V lost 6 bases and J lost 6; bases outside the gene matches: 14. CDR1 is SNHLY, CDR2 FYNNEI, per germline. The CDR3 sequence is CASSPSPDRVLDTQYF. The DNA of the CDR3 is TGTGCCAGCAGCCCCTCCCCGGACAGGGTGCTGGATACGCAGTATTTT. Complete variable domain (other parts from reference TRBV2 and TRBJ2-3): EPEVTQTPSHQVTQMGQEVILRCVPISNHLYFYWYRQILGQKVEFLVSFYNNEISEKSEIFDDQFSVERPDGSNFTLKIRSTKLEDSAMYFCASSPSPDRVLDTQYFGPGTRLTVL.

The genes are TRBV19 and TRBJ2-5, with 7 nucleotides matching TRBD1. This CDR3 has 15 residues. V trimming: 0 bases; J trimming: 3 bases; junction bases outside the gene matches: 4. Germline CDR1 is LNHDA and CDR2 is SQIVND (reference sequence). CDR3 in DNA: TGTGCCAGTAGTATAGATCTTGGGACAGAAGAGACCCAGTACTTC. Translating gives CASSIDLGTEETQYF.

The chain joins TRBV10-3 to TRBJ2-2; D is possibly TRBD2 (5 bases). The length of the CDR3 is 14 residues. Germline CDR1 ENHRY, CDR2 SYGVKD. V was shortened by 3 bases and J by 4 bases, with 9 bases between the two germline ends. The CDR3 loop reads CAISDPRGTGELFF. The CDR3 nucleotides read TGTGCCATCAGTGACCCTCGGGGCACCGGGGAGCTGTTTTTT.

The chain couples TRBV9 to TRBJ2-5, with a possible D match to TRBD2 (6 bases). This CDR3 comprises 15 residues. The V end lost 0 bases, the J end lost 3 bases, and 12 bases lay between the germline ends. Germline V CDR1 and CDR2: SGDLS, YYNGEE. CDR3 loop: CASSVGEVTEETQYF. CDR3 coding DNA: TGTGCCAGCAGCGTAGGGGAGGTCACGGAAGAGACCCAGTACTTC.

J is TRBJ2-1 and V is TRBV3-1; TRBD2 matches 10 bases. Germline values: CDR1 LGHDT, CDR2 YNNKEL (reference sequence). With 2 bases clipped from V and 7 bases from J, the junction kept 8 bases outside the gene matches. The CDR3 contains 16 residues. This CDR3 reads CASSQRLAGAFNEQFF. Here the CDR3 DNA reads TGTGCCAGCAGCCAACGCCTAGCGGGGGCCTTTAATGAGCAGTTCTTC.

This sequence joins TRBV5-4 and TRBJ2-3; possibly TRBD1 or TRBD2 for D (5 bases each). The germline gives CDR1 SGHNT, CDR2 YYREEE (reference sequence). The CDR3 runs to 13 residues. Trimming took 10 bases from V and 1 from J, leaving 13 bases between them. The CDR3 reads CAWLRGRTDTQYF. CDR3 nucleotide sequence: TGTGCCTGGCTAAGGGGACGCACAGATACGCAGTATTTT.

The CDR3 spells CASSQFVRNQPQHF. CDR3 nucleotide sequence: TGCGCCAGCAGCCAATTCGTGCGCAATCAGCCCCAGCATTTT. The chain uses TRBV4-1 and TRBJ1-5; D remains ambiguous. Trimming removed 2 bases at V and 2 bases at J, with 7 bases between. The CDR3 has 14 residues. Germline V gene sequence: CDR1 MGHRA, CDR2 YSYEKL.

This clonotype has more than one count but fewer than ten. The rearrangement uses TRBV27 and TRBJ1-1, with 8 bases that match TRBD1. This CDR3 spans 13 amino acids. Unmatched junction bases numbered 2, after V lost 3 bases and J lost 5 bases. Germline loops: CDR1 MNHEY, CDR2 SMNVEV (reference sequence). Here the CDR3 DNA reads TGTGCCAGCAGTTTGACAGGGGCAACTGAAGCTTTCTTT. The encoded protein is CASSLTGATEAFF.

V gene TRBV6-2 or TRBV6-3 combines with J gene TRBJ2-1, with 11 bases identical to TRBD2. This CDR3 comprises 15 residues. Per the germline V gene, CDR1 is MNHEY and CDR2 is SVGEGT. J lost 4 bases, V lost 2 bases, and 1 base had no gene match. The CDR3 bases are TGTGCCAGCAGTTACGTAGCGGGGGGGTACAATGAGCAGTTCTTC. It encodes CASSYVAGGYNEQFF.

The chain employs TRBV28 and TRBJ1-4; 8 bases map to TRBD1. Germline V gives CDR1 MDHEN, CDR2 SYDVKM. The V segment lost 3 bases and the J segment 8 bases; nucleotides outside the gene matches: 2. CDR3 length: 13 amino acids. The DNA of the CDR3 is TGTGCCAGCAGTTTTCAGGGGGCCGAAAAACTGTTTTTT. Translating it yields CASSFQGAEKLFF.